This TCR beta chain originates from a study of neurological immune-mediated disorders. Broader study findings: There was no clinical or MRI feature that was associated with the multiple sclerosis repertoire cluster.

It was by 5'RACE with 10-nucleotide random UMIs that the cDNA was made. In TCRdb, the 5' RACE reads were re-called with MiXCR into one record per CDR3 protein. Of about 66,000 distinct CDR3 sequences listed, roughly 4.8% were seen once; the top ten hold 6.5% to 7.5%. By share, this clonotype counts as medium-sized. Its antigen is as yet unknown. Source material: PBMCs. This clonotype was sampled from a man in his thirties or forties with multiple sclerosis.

This CDR3 is CASSPPGLPQAFF. The DNA of the CDR3 is TGTGCCAGCAGCCCTCCGGGCCTACCACAAGCTTTCTTT. The chain employs TRBV7-8 and TRBJ1-1; no clear D. Trimming took 5 bases from V and 9 from J, leaving 16 bases between them. The CDR3 spans 13 residues. CDR1 and CDR2 from the germline V gene are SGHVS and FQNEAQ.